The rows below give T cell receptor beta chains drawn from one sample of a study of blood T cells in healthy people across ages. From the 5' RACE reads, TCRdb called clonotypes with MiXCR, one entry per CDR3 protein. This sample has over 600,000 distinct CDR3 sequences, with around three fifths found just once. The sequencing input was blood. Receptors originate from a man aged 35 to 55 in good health. The CDR3 runs from the conserved cysteine through the conserved F or W. A D gene is named only where the DNA matches it firmly. Only part of the rows carry a size: once, few, many, or a class if the clone is expanded.

d_gene: .; v_gene: TRBV4-3; abundance: .; j_gene: TRBJ2-1; CDR3nt: TGCGCCAGCAGCCGGGTACCTAGGGCGGGACGAGGGGATGAGCAGTTCTTC; CDR3aa: CASSRVPRAGRGDEQFF
d_gene: .; v_gene: TRBV7-2; abundance: .; j_gene: TRBJ2-1; CDR3nt: TGTGCCAGCAGCTTAAGAGGGCAGGGCGGCTACGAGCAGTTCTTC; CDR3aa: CASSLRGQGGYEQFF
d_gene: .; v_gene: TRBV5-1; abundance: .; j_gene: TRBJ2-5; CDR3nt: TGCGCCAGCAGCTTGGAGGCACCCGCTCCGGGGGAGACCCAGTACTTC; CDR3aa: CASSLEAPAPGETQYF
d_gene: TRBD1; v_gene: TRBV30; abundance: .; j_gene: TRBJ1-6; CDR3nt: TGTGCCTGGAGCAATCCGGGACAGGGAAATATCGCACCCCTCCACTTT; CDR3aa: CAWSNPGQGNIAPLHF
d_gene: .; v_gene: TRBV7-3; abundance: .; j_gene: TRBJ2-5; CDR3nt: TGTGCCAGCAGCCCCCTGGGGCTCCAAGAGACCCAGTACTTC; CDR3aa: CASSPLGLQETQYF
d_gene: .; v_gene: TRBV21-1; abundance: .; j_gene: TRBJ2-7; CDR3nt: TGTGCCAGCAGCAAAAGCGGGGGTCGAGTTAACTACGAGCAGTACTTC; CDR3aa: CASSKSGGRVNYEQYF
d_gene: .; v_gene: TRBV5-1; abundance: once; j_gene: TRBJ1-2; CDR3nt: TGCGCCAGCAGCTTGACTACAGGCTCCAACTATGGCTACACCTTC; CDR3aa: CASSLTTGSNYGYTF
d_gene: TRBD1; v_gene: TRBV27; abundance: .; j_gene: TRBJ1-2; CDR3nt: TGTGCCAGCAGTCCTATCGGACAGGGACCACTTAACTATGGCTACACCTTC; CDR3aa: CASSPIGQGPLNYGYTF
d_gene: .; v_gene: TRBV20-1; abundance: .; j_gene: TRBJ1-2; CDR3nt: TGCAGTGCTAGTTTCGGGGGCTGGGACTATGGCTACACCTTC; CDR3aa: CSASFGGWDYGYTF
d_gene: TRBD2; v_gene: TRBV7-2; abundance: .; j_gene: TRBJ2-7; CDR3nt: TGTGCCAGCAGCTTAGCTGGAGCGGGAGGGGGCGAGCAGTACTTC; CDR3aa: CASSLAGAGGGEQYF
d_gene: TRBD1; v_gene: TRBV6-1; abundance: .; j_gene: TRBJ2-1; CDR3nt: TGTGCCAGCAGTGAATGGACAGGAGCCTACAATGAGCAGTTCTTC; CDR3aa: CASSEWTGAYNEQFF
d_gene: .; v_gene: TRBV10-2; abundance: .; j_gene: TRBJ1-1; CDR3nt: TGCGCCAGCACCCCGGGAGGGGGGACTGAAGCTTTCTTT; CDR3aa: CASTPGGGTEAFF
d_gene: .; v_gene: TRBV28; abundance: few; j_gene: TRBJ2-5; CDR3nt: TGTGCCAGCAGTTTAAACGGTATTCAAGAGACCCAGTACTTC; CDR3aa: CASSLNGIQETQYF
d_gene: TRBD2; v_gene: TRBV6-1; abundance: .; j_gene: TRBJ2-2; CDR3nt: TGTGCCAGCAACACCCCTTGGGGGGGCACCGGGGAGCTGTTTTTT; CDR3aa: CASNTPWGGTGELFF
d_gene: .; v_gene: TRBV6-6; abundance: .; j_gene: TRBJ2-1; CDR3nt: TGTGCCAGCAGTTACTCGGGACTCACCGAGCAGTTCTTC; CDR3aa: CASSYSGLTEQFF
d_gene: TRBD2; v_gene: TRBV11-2; abundance: once; j_gene: TRBJ2-5; CDR3nt: TGTGCAAGCAGCTACTTAGTAGGGGCGAGCGGGGGGTACAATGAGCAGTACTTC; CDR3aa: CASSYLVGASGGYNEQYF
d_gene: .; v_gene: TRBV12-5; abundance: .; j_gene: TRBJ1-4; CDR3nt: TGTGCTAGTACCTGGGCAACTAATGAAAAACTGTTTTTT; CDR3aa: CASTWATNEKLFF